Here is one T cell receptor (beta chain) with its context. Deletions cut 7 bases from V and 9 bases from J, with 19 bases between. The length of the CDR3 is 15 residues. The germline CDR1 and CDR2 sequences are SGHAT and FQNNGV. The data belong to a study of blood T cell repertoires in COVID-19. Background on the study: COVID-19 samples collected from the United States, Italy and Spain covered acute and convalescent phases.

Sequencing was performed with immunoSEQ multiplex PCR; in TCRdb, only in-frame clones are kept and a portion is missing. The sample carries roughly 250,000 clones, about 80% recorded once. The sample taken for sequencing was peripheral blood. The origin of this receptor is a human donor in a cohort sampled during active COVID-19. This sequence joins TRBV11-2 and TRBJ1-6, with D possibly being TRBD1 (5 bases). The CDR3 nucleotides read TGTGCCAGCACCGATAAGGGGATGGGCCCTTCACCCCTCCACTTT. The encoded protein is CASTDKGMGPSPLHF.